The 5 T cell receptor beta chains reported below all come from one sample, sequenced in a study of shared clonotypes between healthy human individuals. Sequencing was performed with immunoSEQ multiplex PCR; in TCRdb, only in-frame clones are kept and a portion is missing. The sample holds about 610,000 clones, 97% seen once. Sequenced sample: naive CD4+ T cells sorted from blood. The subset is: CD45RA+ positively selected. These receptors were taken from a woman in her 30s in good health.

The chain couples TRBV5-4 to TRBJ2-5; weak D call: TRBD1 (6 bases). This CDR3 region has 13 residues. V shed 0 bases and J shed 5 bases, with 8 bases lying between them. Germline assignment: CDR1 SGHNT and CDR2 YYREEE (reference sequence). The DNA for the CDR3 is TGTGCCAGCAGCTTGGACAGGGACGAGACCCAGTACTTC. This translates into CASSLDRDETQYF.

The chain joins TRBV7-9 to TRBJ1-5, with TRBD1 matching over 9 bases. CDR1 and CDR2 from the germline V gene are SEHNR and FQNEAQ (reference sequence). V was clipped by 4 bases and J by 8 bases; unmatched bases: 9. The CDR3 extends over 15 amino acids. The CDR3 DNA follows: TGTGCCAGCAGCTCCGGGACAGGGAGCGAAAAGCCCCAGCATTTT. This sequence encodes CASSSGTGSEKPQHF.

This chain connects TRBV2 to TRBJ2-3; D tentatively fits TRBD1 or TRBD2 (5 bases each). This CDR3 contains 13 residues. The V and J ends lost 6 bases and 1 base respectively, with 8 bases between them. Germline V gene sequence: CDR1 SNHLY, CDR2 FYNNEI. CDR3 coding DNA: TGTGCCAGCAGGGGGGACGGCACAGATACGCAGTATTTT. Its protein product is CASRGDGTDTQYF.

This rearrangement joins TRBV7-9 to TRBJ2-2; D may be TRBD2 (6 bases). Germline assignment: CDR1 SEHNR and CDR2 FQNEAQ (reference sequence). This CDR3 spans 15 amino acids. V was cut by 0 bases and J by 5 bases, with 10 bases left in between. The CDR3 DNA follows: TGTGCCAGCAGCTTAGCGGGAGGTGGGACCGGGGAGCTGTTTTTT. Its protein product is CASSLAGGGTGELFF.

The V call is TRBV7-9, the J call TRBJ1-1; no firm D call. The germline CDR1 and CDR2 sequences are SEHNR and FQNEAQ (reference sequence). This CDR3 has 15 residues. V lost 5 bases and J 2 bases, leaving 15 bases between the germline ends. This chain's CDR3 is CASSPSKGDNTEAFF. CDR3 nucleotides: TGTGCCAGCAGCCCCTCAAAGGGAGATAACACTGAAGCTTTCTTT.